The 20 T cell receptor beta chains below all came from one sample that was sequenced in a study of cytomegalovirus exposure and HLA in healthy donors. 13 Jbeta primers and 60 Vbeta primers were used for the PCR. Only in-frame clones appear in the TCRdb table, and some are missing; sequencing was by immunoSEQ multiplex PCR. This table has about 170,000 clones, about four fifths appearing once. Material for sequencing was PBMCs. The receptors here all came from a male donor in good health and CMV-seronegative.

The chain combines TRBV21-1 with TRBJ2-2; the D segment call TRBD2 is taken from the table without a DNA check. TRBV21-1 is flagged as a pseudogene. CDR3 size: 13 residues. Here the CDR3 DNA reads TGTGCCAGCAGCATGGAGCTGTCCGGGGAGCTGTTTTTT. It codes for CASSMELSGELFF.

This chain connects TRBV19 to TRBJ1-5, with D perhaps TRBD1 (5 bases). The ends were cut back, 6 bases at V and 4 bases at J, with 10 bases in the middle. This CDR3 spans 13 amino acids. Germline V gives CDR1 LNHDA, CDR2 SQIVND (reference sequence). The CDR3 sequence: CASSQNRNQPQHF. CDR3 DNA: TGTGCCAGTAGCCAGAACAGGAATCAGCCCCAGCATTTT.

This rearrangement joins TRBV28 to TRBJ1-2, with 7 bases aligning to TRBD1. V was pared by 2 bases and J by 8 bases, with 8 bases of the junction left unmatched. The CDR3 consists of 14 residues. Germline values: CDR1 MDHEN, CDR2 SYDVKM. The CDR3 is CASSLADRVGGYTF. The CDR3 nucleotides read TGTGCCAGCAGTTTAGCTGACAGGGTGGGAGGCTACACCTTC.

The chain joins TRBV29-1 to TRBJ2-5, with 8 bases identical to TRBD2. Germline trimming cut 6 bases from V and 2 bases from J; bases unmatched to any gene: 5. CDR1 SQVTM and CDR2 ANQGSEA come from the germline V gene. The length of the CDR3 is 13 residues. CDR3 coding DNA: TGCAGCGTCCGTGCGGGGGGACAAGAGACCCAGTACTTC. Encoded protein: CSVRAGGQETQYF.

The CDR3 reads CAISRGQGPQETQYF. CDR3 in DNA: TGTGCCATCAGCAGGGGACAGGGGCCACAAGAGACCCAGTACTTC. The genes are TRBV10-3 and TRBJ2-5; 10 bases agree with TRBD1. In germline, CDR1 is ENHRY, CDR2 SYGVKD. The CDR3 sequence is 15 residues long. The V and J ends lost 6 bases and 2 bases, in that order; junction bases with no gene match: 6.

The V gene is TRBV7-6, the J gene TRBJ2-5; TRBD1 matches at 9 bases. Losses at the gene ends were 2 bases for V and 4 bases for J; bases not matched to a gene: 14. This CDR3 region has 18 residues. The germline V gene has CDR1 SGHVS and CDR2 FNYEAQ. The chain's CDR3 is CASSLIHPGTGNSETQYF. The CDR3 coding sequence is TGTGCCAGCAGCTTAATTCACCCGGGGACAGGGAACTCAGAGACCCAGTACTTC.

This chain links TRBV28 with TRBJ1-5, with D tentatively TRBD1 (6 bases). V lost 6 bases to trimming and J lost 3 bases, with 15 bases between them. The germline V gene encodes CDR1 MDHEN and CDR2 SYDVKM. The CDR3 covers 15 residues. The CDR3 DNA follows: TGTGCCAGCAGGATCCGAACAGGGTCCAATCAGCCCCAGCATTTT. Amino acids: CASRIRTGSNQPQHF.

The genes are TRBV6-6 and TRBJ2-7; 7 bases map to TRBD1. V shed 2 bases and J 2 bases; nucleotides not matched to a gene: 3. This CDR3 contains 14 residues. The V gene's germline CDR1 is MNHNY and CDR2 SVGAGI (reference sequence). The CDR3 region has the DNA TGTGCCAGCAGTTACGGAGGACAGGCCTACGAGCAGTACTTC. It specifies CASSYGGQAYEQYF.

The chain uses TRBV6-5 and TRBJ1-2, with 8 positions matching TRBD1. Trimming cost V 3 bases and J 4 bases; bases outside gene matches: 4. The CDR3 extends over 14 amino acids. In germline, CDR1 is MNHEY, CDR2 SVGAGI. CDR3 sequence: CASSYGQGGYGYTF. The CDR3 nucleotides read TGTGCCAGCAGTTATGGACAGGGAGGCTATGGCTACACCTTC.

The chain links TRBV4-1 to TRBJ2-5, with 10 bases matching TRBD1. Germline-derived CDR1 and CDR2 are MGHRA and YSYEKL. This CDR3 spans 15 amino acids. Trimming cost V 4 bases and J 11 bases; bases outside gene matches: 13. This chain's CDR3 is CASSPHGTGVGEQYF. The CDR3 DNA follows: TGCGCCAGCAGCCCTCACGGGACAGGGGTAGGAGAGCAGTACTTC.

The chain carries TRBV11-2 and TRBJ2-6; D possibly corresponds to TRBD2 (6 bases). This CDR3 spans 14 amino acids. CDR1 is SGHAT and CDR2 is FQNNGV in the germline V gene. V gave up 6 bases and J gave up 2 bases, with 8 bases separating them. The CDR3 loop reads CASSRGTGANVLTF. In nucleotides, the CDR3 is TGTGCCAGCAGTCGCGGGACTGGGGCCAACGTCCTGACTTTC.

V usage is TRBV6-4 and J usage is TRBJ1-2, with unresolved D. CDR1 is MRHNA, CDR2 SNTAGT, per germline. CDR3 length: 15 residues. Trimming stripped 7 bases from V and 0 bases from J, with 15 bases between. As DNA, the CDR3 is TGTGCCAGCAAGGCTTTGGCGGCCTCTAACTATGGCTACACCTTC. Its protein product is CASKALAASNYGYTF.

This clone was counted a single time. The chain is built from TRBV29-1 and TRBJ1-1; 8 positions agree with TRBD1. CDR1 and CDR2 from the germline V gene are SQVTM and ANQGSEA. The CDR3 covers 16 residues. J lost 8 bases, V lost 6 bases, and 20 bases had no gene match. CDR3: CSVLTDRGWSSAEAFF. CDR3 DNA: TGCAGCGTCCTCACCGACAGGGGTTGGTCTTCTGCCGAAGCTTTCTTT.

The rearrangement uses TRBV7-8 and TRBJ2-5; 10 bases match TRBD2. V lost 2 bases and J lost 4; bases outside the gene matches: 4. Germline V gives CDR1 SGHVS, CDR2 FQNEAQ. This CDR3 contains 15 residues. This chain's CDR3 is CASSLRLAGVETQYF. The CDR3 nucleotides are TGTGCCAGCAGCTTACGGCTAGCGGGGGTAGAGACCCAGTACTTC.

In the case of this clone: One junction end disagrees with the germline gene, perhaps due to a read error. The chain has TRBV6-5 and TRBJ1-4, with D possibly being TRBD1 (5 bases). Germline V gives CDR1 MNHEY, CDR2 SVGAGI. The CDR3 covers 14 residues. The CDR3: CASRYSGRGEKLFF. The CDR3, as DNA: TGTGCCAGCAGGTACTCTGGTAGGGGTGAAAAACTGTTTTTT.

J is TRBJ1-1 and V is TRBV7-3; D might be TRBD1 (5 bases). CDR1 is SGHTA and CDR2 is FQGTGA in the germline V gene. The germline V and J ends were trimmed by 1 base and 0 bases, with 15 bases remaining between them. This CDR3 region has 17 residues. CDR3 protein: CASSLRRVGRVNTEAFF. CDR3 DNA: TGTGCCAGCAGCTTAAGACGGGTGGGCAGGGTGAACACTGAAGCTTTCTTT.

This chain joins TRBV27 and TRBJ2-3; TRBD2 matches at 8 bases. J gave up 0 bases and V 3 bases, and 5 bases lay outside the gene matches. CDR3 length: 16 amino acids. Germline assignment: CDR1 MNHEY and CDR2 SMNVEV (reference sequence). The CDR3 protein is CASSFLLAGSTDTQYF. CDR3 bases: TGTGCCAGCAGTTTTCTGCTAGCGGGTAGCACAGATACGCAGTATTTT.

The chain couples TRBV7-7 to TRBJ2-1, with a possible D match to TRBD1 (6 bases). The germline V gene encodes CDR1 SSHAT and CDR2 FNYEAQ (reference sequence). The CDR3 runs 12 residues. V was pared by 11 bases and J by 2 bases, with 10 bases between. For the CDR3, the DNA is TGTGCCGGGGGCTATACCTACAATGAGCAGTTCTTC. This gives the protein CAGGYTYNEQFF.

V gene TRBV28 combines with J gene TRBJ1-6; D is uncertain. Germline V lookup: CDR1 MDHEN, CDR2 SYDVKM. Trimming shortened V by 6 bases and J by 0 bases, and 12 bases separated the two germline ends. The CDR3 consists of 16 residues. Here the CDR3 reads CASRGDTYSYNSPLHF. The CDR3 nucleotides read TGTGCCAGCAGGGGAGACACTTACTCCTATAATTCACCCCTCCACTTT.

The chain links TRBV6-5 to TRBJ1-1; 7 bases line up with TRBD1. V trimming: 8 bases; J trimming: 0 bases; junction bases outside the gene matches: 6. CDR1 is MNHEY, CDR2 SVGAGI, per germline. The CDR3 has 14 amino acids. The CDR3 region has the DNA TGTGCCAGCCGGGGACAGATCATGAACACTGAAGCTTTCTTT. It is translated as CASRGQIMNTEAFF.